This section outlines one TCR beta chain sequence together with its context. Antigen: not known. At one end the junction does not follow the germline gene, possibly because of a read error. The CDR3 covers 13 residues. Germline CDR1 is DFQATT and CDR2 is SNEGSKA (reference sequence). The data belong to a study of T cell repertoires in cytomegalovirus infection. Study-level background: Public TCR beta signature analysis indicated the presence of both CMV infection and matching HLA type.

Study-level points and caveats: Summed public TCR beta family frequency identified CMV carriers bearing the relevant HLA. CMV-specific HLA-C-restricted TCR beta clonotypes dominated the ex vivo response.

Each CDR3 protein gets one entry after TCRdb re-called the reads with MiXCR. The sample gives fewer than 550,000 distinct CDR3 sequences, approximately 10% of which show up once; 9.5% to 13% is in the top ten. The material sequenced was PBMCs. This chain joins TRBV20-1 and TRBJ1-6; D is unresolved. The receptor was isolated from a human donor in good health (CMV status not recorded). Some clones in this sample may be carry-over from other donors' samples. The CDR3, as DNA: TGCGGTGCGCCGACCCCCGGGGATTCACCCCTCCACTTT. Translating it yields CGAPTPGDSPLHF.